The sequence of this T cell receptor beta chain was determined in a study of shared clonotypes between healthy human individuals. Study results and limitations: Only blood underwent sampling, and tissue repertoires likely differ.

Generated by immunoSEQ multiplex PCR, the TCRdb table keeps only in-frame clones and is missing some. The sample lists about 2.4 million clones, roughly 93% occurring once. With regard to this clone: Its antigen remains unidentified. The same CDR3 can be traced to other DNA sequences in this sample.

There are 15 residues in the CDR3. The junction had 3 bases not matched to a gene; V was cut back by 3 bases and J by 4 bases. The V gene's germline CDR1 is LGHNA and CDR2 YNFKEQ. The chain links TRBV4-2 to TRBJ2-7; TRBD2 agrees at 13 bases. This clonotype was sampled from a man in his late teens or twenties in good health. Some clones in this sample may be carry-over from other donors' samples. Input material: naive CD4+ T cells from PBMCs. The subset: CD45RA+ positively selected. CDR3 in amino acids: CASSQGLAGRYEQYF. The CDR3 DNA reads as TGTGCCAGCAGCCAGGGACTAGCGGGAAGATACGAGCAGTACTTC.